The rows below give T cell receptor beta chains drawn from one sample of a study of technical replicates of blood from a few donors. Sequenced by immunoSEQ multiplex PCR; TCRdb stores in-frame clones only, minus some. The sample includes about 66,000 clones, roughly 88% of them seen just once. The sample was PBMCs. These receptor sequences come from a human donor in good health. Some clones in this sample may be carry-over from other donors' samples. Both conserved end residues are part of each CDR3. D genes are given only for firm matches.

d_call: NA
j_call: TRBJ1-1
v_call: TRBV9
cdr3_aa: CASSVDGGRGTEAFF

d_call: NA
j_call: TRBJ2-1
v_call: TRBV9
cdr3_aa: CASSVGRYNEQFF

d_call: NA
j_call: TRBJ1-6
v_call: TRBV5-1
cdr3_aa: CASSKSPDRYNSPLHF

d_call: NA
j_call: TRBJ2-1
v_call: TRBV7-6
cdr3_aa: CASSLGASAKGEQFF

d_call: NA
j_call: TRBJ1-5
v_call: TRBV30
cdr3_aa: CAWSLGSYSNQPQHF

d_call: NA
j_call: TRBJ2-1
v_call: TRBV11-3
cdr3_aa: CASSPQGAPYNEQFF

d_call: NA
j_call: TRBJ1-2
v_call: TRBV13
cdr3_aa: CASSPGSGTYGYTF

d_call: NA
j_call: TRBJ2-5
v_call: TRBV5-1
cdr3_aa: CASRSTGSETQYF

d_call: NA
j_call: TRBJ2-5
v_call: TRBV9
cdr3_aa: CASSVGPYQETQYF

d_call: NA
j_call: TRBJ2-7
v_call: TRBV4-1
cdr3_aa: CASSLGGQGSYFEQYF

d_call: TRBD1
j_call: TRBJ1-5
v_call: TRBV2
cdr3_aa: CASSEGDRNNQPQHF

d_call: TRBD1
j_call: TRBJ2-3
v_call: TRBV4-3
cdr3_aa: CASSQDRDREITDTQYF

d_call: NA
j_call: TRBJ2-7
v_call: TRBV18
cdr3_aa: CASSAGSESNYEQYF

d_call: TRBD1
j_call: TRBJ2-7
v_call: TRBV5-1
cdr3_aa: CASSLGPPDRGLLYEQYF

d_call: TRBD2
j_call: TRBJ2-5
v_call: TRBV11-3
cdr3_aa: CASKEASGSETQYF

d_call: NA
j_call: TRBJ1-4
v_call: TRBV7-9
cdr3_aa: CASSSDREKLFF

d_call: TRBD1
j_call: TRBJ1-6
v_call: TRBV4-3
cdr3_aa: CASSQDWTGIVDGSPLHF

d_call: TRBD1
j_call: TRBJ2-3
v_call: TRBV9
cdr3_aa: CASSSGQGGTDTQYF

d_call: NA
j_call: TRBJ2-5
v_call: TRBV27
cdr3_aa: CASAVASGTGTQYF

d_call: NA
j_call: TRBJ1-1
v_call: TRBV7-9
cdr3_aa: CASSSTGSEAFF

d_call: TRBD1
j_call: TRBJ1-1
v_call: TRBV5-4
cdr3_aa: CASGRDRGLNTEAFF

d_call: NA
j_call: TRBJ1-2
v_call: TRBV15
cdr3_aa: CATSRDQGQWGSNYGYTF

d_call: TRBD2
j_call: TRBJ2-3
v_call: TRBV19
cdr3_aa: CASSLGGRTDTQYF

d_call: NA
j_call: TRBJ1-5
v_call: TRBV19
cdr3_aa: CASRFRDNLQPQHF

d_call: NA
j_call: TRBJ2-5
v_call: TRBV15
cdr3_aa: CATSTLGTLQTQYF

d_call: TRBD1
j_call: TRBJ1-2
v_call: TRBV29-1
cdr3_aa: CSVLGTGGWSNYGYTF

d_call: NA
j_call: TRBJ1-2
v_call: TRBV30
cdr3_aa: CASPREGDYGYTF

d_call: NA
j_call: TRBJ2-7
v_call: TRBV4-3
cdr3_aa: CASSQDKEYLYGEQYF

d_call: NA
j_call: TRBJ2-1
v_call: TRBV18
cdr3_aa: CASSPEKSNNEQFF

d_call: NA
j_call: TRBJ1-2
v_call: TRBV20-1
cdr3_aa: CSARVLYGYTF

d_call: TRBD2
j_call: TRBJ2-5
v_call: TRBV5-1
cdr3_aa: CASSSGTSGRITETQYF

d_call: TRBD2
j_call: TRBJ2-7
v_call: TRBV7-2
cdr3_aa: CASSRSGGDWNEQYF

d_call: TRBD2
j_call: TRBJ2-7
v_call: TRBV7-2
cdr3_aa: CASSSATSGRYEQYF

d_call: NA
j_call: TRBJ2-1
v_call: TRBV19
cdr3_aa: CASSPPGLTVNEQFF

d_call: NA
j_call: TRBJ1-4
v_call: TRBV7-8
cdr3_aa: CASSSTGLGEKLFF

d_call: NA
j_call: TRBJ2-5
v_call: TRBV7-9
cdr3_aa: CASSLVPGFRETQYF

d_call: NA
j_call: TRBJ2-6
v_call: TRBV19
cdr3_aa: CASSIDPLSTGANVLTF

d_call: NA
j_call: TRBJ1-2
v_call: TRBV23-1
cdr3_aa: CASSQSGWRWANYGYTF

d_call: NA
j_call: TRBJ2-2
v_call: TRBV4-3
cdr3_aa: CASSQDPKAGGVSGELFF

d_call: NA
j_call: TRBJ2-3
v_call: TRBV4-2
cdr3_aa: CASSQDESRGDTQYF

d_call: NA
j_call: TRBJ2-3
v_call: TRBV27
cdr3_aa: CASTRDTTDTQYF

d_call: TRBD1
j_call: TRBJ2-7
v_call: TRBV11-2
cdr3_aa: CASSVGTGSYEQYF

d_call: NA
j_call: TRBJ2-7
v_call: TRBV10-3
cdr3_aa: CAIRAGGSSYEQYF